This TCR beta chain was obtained from a study of cytomegalovirus exposure and HLA in healthy donors. With 3 bases clipped from V and 11 bases from J, the junction kept 12 bases outside the gene matches. Germline V gives CDR1 LNHNV, CDR2 YYDKDF (reference sequence). The CDR3 totals 15 residues. A multiplex PCR was run with 60 Vbeta primers and 13 Jbeta primers. Only in-frame clones appear in the TCRdb table, and some are missing; sequencing was by immunoSEQ multiplex PCR. The table shows more than 65,000 clones, with 74% occurring only once. The sequencing sample was made of PBMCs. The chain links TRBV15 to TRBJ1-1; 10 nucleotides match TRBD1. This receptor was identified in a woman aged 55 to 70 in good health and CMV-seropositive. Here the CDR3 reads CATSRYRRQGAGAFF. The DNA of the CDR3 is TGTGCCACCAGCAGGTACCGGAGACAGGGGGCGGGGGCTTTCTTT.